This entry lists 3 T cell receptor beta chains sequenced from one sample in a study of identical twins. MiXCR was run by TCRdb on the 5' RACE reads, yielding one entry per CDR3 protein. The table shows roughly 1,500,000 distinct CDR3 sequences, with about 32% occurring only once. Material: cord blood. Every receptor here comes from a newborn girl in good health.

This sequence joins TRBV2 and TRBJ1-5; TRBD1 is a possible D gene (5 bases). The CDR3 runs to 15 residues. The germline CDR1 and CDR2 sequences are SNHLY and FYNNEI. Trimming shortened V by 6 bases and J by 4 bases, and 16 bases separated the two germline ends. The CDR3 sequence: CASRALRGRNQPQHF. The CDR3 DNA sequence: TGTGCCAGCAGAGCCCTTCGGGGCCGTAATCAGCCCCAGCATTTT.

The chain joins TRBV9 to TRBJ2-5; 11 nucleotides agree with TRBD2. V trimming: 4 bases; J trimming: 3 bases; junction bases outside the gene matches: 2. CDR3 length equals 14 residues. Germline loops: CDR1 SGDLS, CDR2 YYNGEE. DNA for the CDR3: TGTGCCAGCAGCCATAGCGGGAGGGAAGAGACCCAGTACTTC. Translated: CASSHSGREETQYF.

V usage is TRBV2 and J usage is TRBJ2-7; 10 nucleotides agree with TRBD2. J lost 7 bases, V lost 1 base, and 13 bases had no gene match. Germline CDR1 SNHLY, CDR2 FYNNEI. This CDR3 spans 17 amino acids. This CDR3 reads CASSEGLAGAVGNEQYF. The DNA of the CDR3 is TGTGCCAGCAGTGAAGGGCTAGCGGGAGCTGTGGGGAATGAGCAGTACTTC.